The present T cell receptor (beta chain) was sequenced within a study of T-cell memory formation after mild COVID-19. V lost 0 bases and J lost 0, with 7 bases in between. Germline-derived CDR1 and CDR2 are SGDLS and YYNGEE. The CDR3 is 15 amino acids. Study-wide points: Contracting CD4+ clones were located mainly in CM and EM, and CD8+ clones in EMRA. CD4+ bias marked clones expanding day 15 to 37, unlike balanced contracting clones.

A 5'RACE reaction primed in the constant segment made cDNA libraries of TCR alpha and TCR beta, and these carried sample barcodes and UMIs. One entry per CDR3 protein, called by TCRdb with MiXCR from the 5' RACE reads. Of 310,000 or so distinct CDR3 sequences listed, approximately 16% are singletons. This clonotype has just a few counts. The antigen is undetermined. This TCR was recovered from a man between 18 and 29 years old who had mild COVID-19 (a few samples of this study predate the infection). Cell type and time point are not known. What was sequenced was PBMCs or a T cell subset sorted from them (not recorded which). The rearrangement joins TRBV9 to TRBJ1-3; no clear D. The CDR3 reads CASSVGRISGNTIYF. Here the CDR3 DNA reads TGTGCCAGCAGCGTAGGCCGGATCTCTGGAAACACCATATATTTT. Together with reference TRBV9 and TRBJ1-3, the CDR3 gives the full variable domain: DSGVTQTPKHLITATGQRVTLRCSPRSGDLSVYWYQQSLDQGLQFLIQYYNGEERAKGNILERFSAQQFPDLHSELNLSSLELGDSALYFCASSVGRISGNTIYFGEGSWLTVV.